This T cell receptor (beta chain) was captured in a study of regulatory T cells in long-lasting Graves disease. Study-wide findings and caveats: It was in persistent disease that TRBV28, TRBJ1-2 and TRBJ2-5 were favored. Thyroid tissue went unstudied; only peripheral blood was examined.

The authors built TCR beta libraries using iRepertoire HTBI primers and Arm-PCR of CDR3 regions. TCRdb reprocessed the multiplex PCR reads via MiXCR and lists one record per CDR3 protein. The sample carries almost 350,000 distinct CDR3 sequences, roughly 21% recorded once. Comments on this clonotype: Its antigen is as yet unknown.

Time point described: persistent/refractory GD, antithyroid drugs over 5 years with positive TRAb. RNA from PBMCs was the source of the TCR library. Germline values: CDR1 SGDLS, CDR2 YYNGEE. V lost 0 bases and J 4 bases, leaving 16 bases between the germline ends. The length of the CDR3 is 16 residues. The sequencing used peripheral blood mononuclear cells (PBMCs), collected when the disease was refractory, from a patient treated with antithyroid drugs. V usage is TRBV9 and J usage is TRBJ2-5, with D uncertain. The source is a female donor with Graves disease. CDR3 DNA sequence: TGTGCCAGCAGCGTAGGGGGTGTTGGGGTCAGAGAGACCCAGTACTTC. Amino acid sequence: CASSVGGVGVRETQYF.